The rows below give T cell receptor beta chains drawn from one sample of a study of early T cells in non-severe SARS-CoV-2 infection. TCRdb processed the 5' RACE reads anew with MiXCR; each CDR3 protein has one entry. The sample carries 45,000 to 75,000 distinct CDR3 sequences, roughly 5.5% recorded once. Sequenced: whole blood. These receptors all come from an adult who was a healthcare worker with PCR-confirmed SARS-CoV-2 infection or an uninfected control (not recorded which). CDR3s include the opening cysteine and the closing phenylalanine or tryptophan. A D gene is named only where the DNA matches it firmly. The listing skips clone size in some rows; elsewhere it reads once, few, many or a size class.

TRBV4-3	TRBJ2-1	many	NA	CASSQQGTLEQFF	TGCGCCAGCAGCCAACAAGGGACTTTGGAGCAGTTCTTC
TRBV10-3	TRBJ1-2	NA	TRBD1	CAISESGTRDRDYGYTF	TGTGCCATCAGTGAGTCGGGAACCCGGGACAGGGACTATGGCTACACCTTC
TRBV6-2/TRBV6-3	TRBJ1-5	many	NA	CASSYVNYQPQHF	TGTGCCAGCAGTTACGTTAACTACCAGCCCCAGCATTTT
TRBV7-6	TRBJ2-7	many	NA	CASSLTFGEQYF	TGTGCCAGCAGCTTAACTTTCGGCGAGCAGTACTTC
TRBV10-3	TRBJ2-3	many	NA	CAISEALPDTQYF	TGTGCCATCAGTGAGGCCTTGCCAGATACGCAGTATTTT
TRBV7-8	TRBJ1-3	once	NA	CASSFLSSENTIYF	TGTGCCAGCAGCTTTCTTAGCTCTGAAAACACCATATATTTT
TRBV20-1	TRBJ2-3	NA	NA	CSAPGAENTDTQYF	TGCAGTGCCCCCGGAGCGGAAAACACAGATACGCAGTATTTT
TRBV5-1	TRBJ2-7	NA	TRBD2	CASSGLGRLGEQYF	TGCGCCAGCAGCGGACTAGGAAGACTGGGCGAGCAGTACTTC
TRBV24-1	TRBJ2-5	few	NA	CATSEPDIQETQYF	TGTGCCACCAGTGAGCCTGACATCCAAGAGACCCAGTACTTC
TRBV5-4	TRBJ1-1	many	NA	CASSPSRLTEAFF	TGTGCCAGCAGCCCTAGCAGGCTCACTGAAGCTTTCTTT
TRBV19	TRBJ1-2	NA	NA	CASTSQYGYTF	TGTGCCAGTACGTCCCAATATGGCTACACCTTC
TRBV6-1	TRBJ1-5	many	NA	CASRYTPREEQPQHF	TGTGCCAGCAGATACACCCCCAGGGAGGAGCAGCCCCAGCATTTT
TRBV12-3/TRBV12-4	TRBJ2-1	many	NA	CASSLGWEGEQFF	TGTGCCAGCAGTTTGGGGTGGGAAGGTGAGCAGTTCTTC
TRBV12-3/TRBV12-4	TRBJ1-3	many	NA	CASSSRWGPGSGNTIYF	TGTGCCAGCAGTTCTCGCTGGGGGCCTGGCTCTGGAAACACCATATATTTT
TRBV7-6	TRBJ2-7	many	NA	CASSLASGLTYEQYF	TGTGCCAGCAGCTTAGCTTCGGGACTGACCTACGAGCAGTACTTC
TRBV28	TRBJ2-4	NA	TRBD1	CASSLNHPGQATQYF	TGTGCCAGCAGTTTAAACCATCCGGGACAGGCCACTCAGTACTTC
TRBV28	TRBJ2-7	few	NA	CASSERKDPYEQYF	TGTGCCAGCAGCGAACGAAAAGACCCCTACGAGCAGTACTTC
TRBV20-1	TRBJ1-2	many	TRBD1	CSASPQGLGIVYGYTF	TGCAGTGCTAGTCCACAGGGGTTGGGTATCGTCTATGGCTACACCTTC
TRBV4-3	TRBJ1-2	many	NA	CASSQKLRSLYGYTF	TGCGCCAGCTCCCAAAAGCTGAGGAGCCTCTATGGCTACACCTTC
TRBV2	TRBJ1-6	many	TRBD1	CASTRTGSVSPLHF	TGTGCCAGCACTAGGACAGGATCGGTTTCACCCCTCCACTTT
TRBV19	TRBJ1-5	many	NA	CASSIPRRGLNQPQHF	TGTGCCAGTAGTATACCCCGCCGGGGGTTAAATCAGCCCCAGCATTTT
TRBV2	TRBJ1-5	many	NA	CASSEAGRGLPQHF	TGTGCCAGCAGTGAAGCTGGCCGAGGGCTGCCCCAGCATTTT
TRBV5-1	TRBJ2-1	many	NA	CASSLGSNEQFF	TGCGCCAGCAGCTTGGGGAGCAATGAGCAGTTCTTC
TRBV12-3/TRBV12-4	TRBJ1-1	many	TRBD1	CASLNRGNTEAFF	TGTGCCAGCTTAAACAGGGGAAACACTGAAGCTTTCTTT
TRBV5-8	TRBJ2-5	few	NA	CASSLKGLTRETQYF	TGTGCCAGCAGCTTGAAGGGCCTCACTAGAGAGACCCAGTACTTC
TRBV6-5	TRBJ1-2	NA	NA	CASSTTGFAGYTF	TGTGCCAGCAGTACGACAGGATTTGCTGGCTACACCTTC
TRBV7-9	TRBJ2-7	many	NA	CASSFGNEQYF	TGTGCCAGCAGCTTCGGGAACGAGCAGTACTTC
TRBV10-3	TRBJ2-1	NA	NA	CAISPGRGLNEQFF	TGTGCCATCAGTCCGGGACGGGGGCTAAATGAGCAGTTCTTC
TRBV7-9	TRBJ2-7	NA	NA	CASSLDTSSGTGQYF	TGTGCCAGCAGCTTAGATACGTCTAGCGGGACAGGGCAGTACTTC
TRBV6-5	TRBJ2-7	many	TRBD1	CASSSWTGASYEQYF	TGTGCCAGCAGTTCCTGGACAGGAGCTTCCTACGAGCAGTACTTC
TRBV6-1	TRBJ1-1	many	NA	CASSRRNTEAFF	TGTGCCAGCAGTCGCCGTAACACTGAAGCTTTCTTT
TRBV30	TRBJ2-7	many	TRBD2	CAWTGGSGSYEQYF	TGTGCCTGGACGGGCGGGAGTGGGTCCTACGAGCAGTACTTC
TRBV2	TRBJ2-1	many	NA	CATTSLHTNIEQFF	TGTGCCACCACATCCCTTCACACCAACATTGAGCAGTTCTTC
TRBV20-1	TRBJ1-6	NA	NA	CSANSGGPINSPLHF	TGCAGTGCTAACTCCGGCGGGCCCATCAATTCACCCCTCCACTTT
TRBV27	TRBJ2-3	many	TRBD2	CASSSNLRTSRTQYF	TGTGCCAGCAGTTCCAACCTACGGACTAGCCGGACGCAGTATTTT
TRBV27	TRBJ2-3	many	TRBD1	CASRPDRGLWDTQYF	TGTGCCAGCAGGCCGGACAGGGGGCTTTGGGATACGCAGTATTTT
TRBV14	TRBJ1-1	NA	NA	CASSQHRTLTEAFF	TGTGCCAGCAGCCAACATCGGACGCTCACTGAAGCTTTCTTT
TRBV6-5	TRBJ2-5	many	NA	CASSYSDSMQETQYF	TGTGCCAGCAGTTACTCAGACAGCATGCAAGAGACCCAGTACTTC
TRBV7-9	TRBJ2-7	NA	TRBD2	CASRPGTSREQYF	TGTGCCAGCAGGCCTGGGACTAGTCGCGAGCAGTACTTC